The 26 T cell receptor beta chains listed next were all sequenced from one sample in a study of CD8 T cells in ankylosing spondylitis. TCRdb processed the 5' RACE reads anew with MiXCR; each CDR3 protein has one entry. Of approximately 340,000 distinct CDR3 sequences in the sample, roughly 14% were seen once. The source material was blood, either unsorted or a sorted T cell fraction (not recorded which). Receptor source: a male donor with ankylosing spondylitis or in good health (not recorded which).

The chain joins TRBV4-2 to TRBJ1-2; D gene ambiguous. Germline loops: CDR1 LGHNA, CDR2 YNFKEQ. Trimming removed 3 bases at V and 8 bases at J, with 13 bases between. The CDR3 covers 13 residues. CDR3 in DNA: TGTGCCAGCAGCCAGGTGCAGTTGGGCGGCTACACCTTC. Translating it yields CASSQVQLGGYTF.

This clonotype showed up just a few times. The V gene is TRBV28, the J gene TRBJ1-5; 8 bases are a match to TRBD1. The trim removed 3 bases at V and 0 bases at J, leaving 13 bases unmatched. Germline-derived CDR1 and CDR2 are MDHEN and SYDVKM. The CDR3 spans 19 residues. The CDR3 sequence is CASSLIRQGTIYSNQPQHF. CDR3 DNA sequence: TGTGCCAGCAGTTTGATAAGACAGGGGACTATTTATAGCAATCAGCCCCAGCATTTT.

There are a few counts of this clonotype. The chain's CDR3 is CSVRDPLRTDTQYF. The CDR3, as DNA: TGCAGTGTAAGGGATCCTCTTCGCACAGATACGCAGTATTTT. V and J are TRBV20-1 and TRBJ2-3; D unresolved. Deletions cut 7 bases from V and 1 base from J, with 15 bases between. CDR3 length: 14 amino acids. Looked up from germline, CDR1 is DFQATT and CDR2 is SNEGSKA (reference sequence).

This clonotype was detected ten times or more. The chain uses TRBV5-1 and TRBJ2-7, with 11 bases fitting TRBD1. The CDR3 runs 14 residues. Germline lookup yields CDR1 SGHRS and CDR2 YFSETQ. V was pared by 3 bases and J by 3 bases, with 2 bases of the junction left unmatched. The CDR3 nucleotides are TGCGCCAGCAGCTCGGGACAGGGGGGCTACGAGCAGTACTTC. Translating gives CASSSGQGGYEQYF.

The chain carries TRBV19 and TRBJ2-7; tentative D call: TRBD1 (6 bases). With 7 bases removed from V and 3 bases from J, the gap between germline ends came to 19 bases. The CDR3 runs 15 residues. Germline V gene sequence: CDR1 LNHDA, CDR2 SQIVND (reference sequence). The DNA for the CDR3 is TGTGCCAGTACCGCAAACGCCCGGGACATCTACGAGCAGTACTTC. It specifies CASTANARDIYEQYF. Complete variable domain (other parts from reference TRBV19 and TRBJ2-7): DGGITQSPKYLFRKEGQNVTLSCEQNLNHDAMYWYRQDPGQGLRLIYYSQIVNDFQKGDIAEGYSVSREKKESFPLTVTSAQKNPTAFYLCASTANARDIYEQYFGPGTRLTVT.

This clonotype was seen only a few times. The rearrangement joins TRBV20-1 to TRBJ2-1; 7 nucleotides match TRBD1. The junction had 7 bases not matched to a gene; V was cut back by 5 bases and J by 3 bases. Germline V CDR1 and CDR2: DFQATT, SNEGSKA (reference sequence). This CDR3 comprises 14 residues. The CDR3 bases are TGCAGTGCTTCCGGGACAGCCTACTACAATGAGCAGTTCTTC. Its translation: CSASGTAYYNEQFF.

This sequence joins TRBV5-1 and TRBJ2-2; possibly TRBD1 for D (6 bases). Germline V gene data show CDR1 as SGHRS and CDR2 as YFSETQ. This CDR3 has 14 amino acids. V lost 4 bases, J lost 6 bases, and 13 bases lay in between. This chain's CDR3 is CASSPDRTPGELFF. The DNA of the CDR3 is TGCGCCAGCAGCCCCGACAGGACTCCCGGGGAGCTGTTTTTT.

The chain is built from TRBV12-3 or TRBV12-4 and TRBJ2-3; D tentatively fits TRBD1 or TRBD2 (7 bases each). This CDR3 spans 16 amino acids. V lost 6 bases and J 5 bases, leaving 21 bases between the germline ends. The CDR3 bases are TGTGCCAGCAGCCCGGGGGAGGGCAGGGGGGGAGATACGCAGTATTTT. Protein sequence: CASSPGEGRGGDTQYF.

The chain uses TRBV6-1 and TRBJ2-2, with 7 bases lining up with TRBD2. The CDR3 runs 17 residues. The germline CDR1 and CDR2 sequences are MNHNS and SASEGT. V gave up 7 bases and J gave up 6 bases; unmatched junction bases: 17. DNA of the CDR3: TGTGCCAGCACCCAACTAGCGCTCACCCGCGGGCCCGGGGAGCTGTTTTTT. As protein: CASTQLALTRGPGELFF.

This clonotype was counted only a few times. The rearrangement uses TRBV14 and TRBJ1-2; D is unclear. Germline CDR1 and CDR2: SGHDN and FVKESK. The length of the CDR3 is 13 residues. The V and J ends lost 0 bases and 8 bases respectively, with 10 bases between them. CDR3: CASSQERTGGYTF. Here the CDR3 DNA reads TGTGCCAGCAGCCAAGAGAGGACGGGAGGCTACACCTTC.

This clonotype was counted ten times or more. The J gene is TRBJ2-7, the V gene TRBV2; 7 positions agree with TRBD2. CDR1 SNHLY and CDR2 FYNNEI come from the germline V gene. The junction had 8 bases not matched to a gene; V was cut back by 3 bases and J by 3 bases. This CDR3 has 15 residues. CDR3 amino acids: CASSDGAGASYEQYF. The CDR3 DNA reads as TGTGCCAGCAGTGATGGTGCGGGAGCCAGCTACGAGCAGTACTTC. The complete variable domain, with remaining parts taken from reference TRBV2 and TRBJ2-7, reads EPEVTQTPSHQVTQMGQEVILRCVPISNHLYFYWYRQILGQKVEFLVSFYNNEISEKSEIFDDQFSVERPDGSNFTLKIRSTKLEDSAMYFCASSDGAGASYEQYFGPGTRLTVT.

The gene calls are TRBV5-1 and TRBJ2-4; no definite D call. CDR1 and CDR2 from the germline V gene are SGHRS and YFSETQ. V lost 0 bases and J 8 bases, leaving 15 bases between the germline ends. This CDR3 spans 15 amino acids. The CDR3 DNA follows: TGCGCCAGCAGCTTGGGGTCCCTGGATGGAGACATTCAGTACTTC. This translates into CASSLGSLDGDIQYF.

The rearrangement links TRBV27 to TRBJ2-7; tentatively, D is TRBD2 (6 bases). This CDR3 has 11 residues. V lost 5 bases to trimming and J lost 9 bases, with 11 bases between them. Looked up from germline, CDR1 is MNHEY and CDR2 is SMNVEV (reference sequence). The CDR3: CASSRGVWQYF. The CDR3 bases are TGTGCCAGCAGTCGCGGGGTTTGGCAGTACTTC.

This clonotype was recorded many times. For the CDR3, the DNA is TGCGCCAGCAGGCGGGAAGGCCTCTACGAGCAGTACTTC. Translated: CASRREGLYEQYF. This chain connects TRBV5-1 to TRBJ2-7; the D gene is possibly TRBD2 (6 bases). The germline gives CDR1 SGHRS, CDR2 YFSETQ. The CDR3 is 13 amino acids. V lost 5 bases, J lost 3 bases, and 12 bases lay in between. The full variable domain, its missing parts supplied by reference TRBV5-1 and TRBJ2-7, is KAGVTQTPRYLIKTRGQQVTLSCSPISGHRSVSWYQQTPGQGLQFLFEYFSETQRNKGNFPGRFSGRQFSNSRSEMNVSTLELGDSALYLCASRREGLYEQYFGPGTRLTVT.

This clonotype appeared a few times. The chain combines TRBV11-3 with TRBJ2-7, with 9 bases lining up with TRBD1. The germline V gene encodes CDR1 SGHNT and CDR2 YENEEA. This CDR3 contains 14 residues. The ends lost 5 bases at V and 7 bases at J; junction bases unmatched: 9. CDR3 loop: CASSPGTGRPEQYF. CDR3 in DNA: TGTGCCAGCAGCCCGGGGACAGGGCGCCCGGAGCAGTACTTC.

This clonotype was seen a few times. The V and J genes are TRBV29-1 and TRBJ2-7; D gene ambiguous. V gave up 3 bases and J gave up 3 bases, with 12 bases separating them. The CDR3 has 13 amino acids. The V gene's germline CDR1 is SQVTM and CDR2 ANQGSEA. The CDR3 region is CSVEVAGFYEQYF. Written as DNA, the CDR3 is TGCAGCGTTGAGGTGGCCGGATTCTACGAGCAGTACTTC.

The CDR3 spells CASSPTGGSGSPLHF. The CDR3, as DNA: TGCGCCAGCAGCCCGACAGGGGGCTCGGGTTCACCCCTCCACTTT. This chain joins TRBV4-1 and TRBJ1-6; 10 bases agree with TRBD1. The trim removed 4 bases at V and 9 bases at J, leaving 6 bases unmatched. The germline V gene has CDR1 MGHRA and CDR2 YSYEKL. This CDR3 region has 15 residues.

CDR3 DNA sequence: TGTGCCAGCAGCCGGACTAGCGGGGGGATAGCCAAAAACATTCAGTACTTC. Encoded protein: CASSRTSGGIAKNIQYF. The chain is built from TRBV3-1 and TRBJ2-4, with TRBD2 identical over 14 bases. CDR1 and CDR2 from the germline V gene are LGHDT and YNNKEL (reference sequence). The CDR3 consists of 17 residues. The J segment lost 0 bases and the V segment lost 4 bases, leaving 2 bases of the junction unmatched.

This clonotype was recorded a few times. This chain links TRBV7-6 with TRBJ2-3; TRBD2 aligns across 9 bases. This CDR3 has 15 residues. CDR1 and CDR2 (germline): SGHVS, FNYEAQ. The trim removed 4 bases at V and 5 bases at J, leaving 7 bases unmatched. CDR3 DNA sequence: TGTGCCAGCAGCTACAGGCGGGAGGGAAAAGATACGCAGTATTTT. Translating gives CASSYRREGKDTQYF.

The gene calls are TRBV6-2 or TRBV6-3 and TRBJ1-2, with no clear D. The V end was cut by 6 bases, the J end by 4 bases, with 6 bases between. Germline CDR1 MNHEY, CDR2 SVGEGT. This CDR3 comprises 11 residues. CDR3 loop: CASSYSYGYTF. CDR3 nucleotides: TGTGCCAGCAGCTATTCCTATGGCTACACCTTC.

In this sample, this clonotype turned up a few times. The rearrangement uses TRBV3-1 and TRBJ1-1, with D possibly TRBD1 on 6 matching bases. Trimming left V 4 bases short and J 5 bases short, with 17 bases between. CDR3 length equals 15 residues. The germline CDR1 and CDR2 sequences are LGHDT and YNNKEL (reference sequence). The CDR3 sequence is CASSLGGGLITEAFF. The CDR3 bases are TGTGCCAGCAGCCTCGGCGGGGGGCTGATAACTGAAGCTTTCTTT.

In this sample, this clonotype turned up a few times. V usage is TRBV3-1 and J usage is TRBJ2-1; TRBD2 matches at 8 bases. Trimming cost V 4 bases and J 8 bases; bases outside gene matches: 7. CDR3 length equals 14 residues. Germline CDR1 reads LGHDT; CDR2 reads YNNKEL (reference sequence). The CDR3, as DNA: TGTGCCAGCAGCCCTGAAGCGGGAGCCTATGAGCAGTTCTTC. Translated: CASSPEAGAYEQFF.

This sequence joins TRBV4-1 and TRBJ2-3, with D possibly called TRBD1 or TRBD2 (5 bases each). Germline V gene lookup returns CDR1 MGHRA and CDR2 YSYEKL. This CDR3 comprises 16 residues. Trimming removed 1 base from V and 1 base from J, with 12 bases in between. The CDR3 nucleotides are TGCGCCAGCAGCCAAGTAGATGGGGGTGGCACAGATACGCAGTATTTT. This translates into CASSQVDGGGTDTQYF.

This clonotype was seen at least ten times. V and J are TRBV4-1 and TRBJ2-3, with D unclear. CDR3 length: 17 amino acids. The germline gives CDR1 MGHRA, CDR2 YSYEKL. Trimming removed 0 bases from V and 0 bases from J, with 13 bases in between. DNA of the CDR3: TGCGCCAGCAGCCAAGAAAATAGGCTAGGGAGCACAGATACGCAGTATTTT. It yields the protein CASSQENRLGSTDTQYF.

This chain uses TRBV6-6 with TRBJ2-2; D remains ambiguous. V lost 2 bases and J 3 bases, leaving 4 bases between the germline ends. CDR1 and CDR2 from the germline V gene are MNHNY and SVGAGI (reference sequence). This CDR3 is built from 13 residues. For the CDR3, the DNA is TGTGCCAGCAGTTACATGTACACCGGGGAGCTGTTTTTT. Its protein product is CASSYMYTGELFF.

This clonotype was seen more than once but under ten times. The chain uses TRBV12-3 or TRBV12-4 and TRBJ1-2; D is unclear. This CDR3 has 12 residues. Deletions cut 5 bases from V and 9 bases from J, with 13 bases between. In DNA form, the CDR3 reads TGTGCCAGCAGTCCTTTAGGAGGTAGCTACACCTTC. Residues: CASSPLGGSYTF.